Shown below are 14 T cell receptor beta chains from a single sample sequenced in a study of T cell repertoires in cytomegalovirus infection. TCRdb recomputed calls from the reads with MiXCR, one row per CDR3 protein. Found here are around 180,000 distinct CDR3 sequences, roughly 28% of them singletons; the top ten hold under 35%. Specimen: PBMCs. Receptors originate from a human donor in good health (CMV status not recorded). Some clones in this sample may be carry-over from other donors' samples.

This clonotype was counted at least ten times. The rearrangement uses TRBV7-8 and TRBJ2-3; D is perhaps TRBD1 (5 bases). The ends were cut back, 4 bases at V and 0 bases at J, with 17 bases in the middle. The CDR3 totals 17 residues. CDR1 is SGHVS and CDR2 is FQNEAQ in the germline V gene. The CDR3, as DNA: TGTGCCAGCAGCTCACCCTCCATGGGGCAAAGCACAGATACGCAGTATTTT. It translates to CASSSPSMGQSTDTQYF.

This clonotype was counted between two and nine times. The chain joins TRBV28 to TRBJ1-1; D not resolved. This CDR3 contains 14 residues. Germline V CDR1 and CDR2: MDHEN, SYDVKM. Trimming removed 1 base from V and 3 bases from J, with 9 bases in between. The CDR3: CASSLLRPDTEAFF. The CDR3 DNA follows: TGTGCCAGCAGTTTATTACGGCCGGACACTGAAGCTTTCTTT. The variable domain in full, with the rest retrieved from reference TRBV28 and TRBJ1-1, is DVKVTQSSRYLVKRTGEKVFLECVQDMDHENMFWYRQDPGLGLRLIYFSYDVKMKEKGDIPEGYSVSREKKERFSLILESASTNQTSMYLCASSLLRPDTEAFFGQGTRLTVV.

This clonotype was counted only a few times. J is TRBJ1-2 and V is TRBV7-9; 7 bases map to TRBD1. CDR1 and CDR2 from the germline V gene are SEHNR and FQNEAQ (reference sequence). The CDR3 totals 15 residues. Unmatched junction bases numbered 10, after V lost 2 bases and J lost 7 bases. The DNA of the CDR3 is TGTGCCAGCAGCTTACCTACAGGGGATCGTAGTGGCTACACCTTC. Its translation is CASSLPTGDRSGYTF.

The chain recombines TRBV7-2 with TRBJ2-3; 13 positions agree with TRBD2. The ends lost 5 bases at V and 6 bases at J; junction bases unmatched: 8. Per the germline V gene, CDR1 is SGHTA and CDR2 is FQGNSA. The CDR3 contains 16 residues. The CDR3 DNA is TGTGCCAGCAGCGACACTAGCGGGGGGGCCGGGGATACGCAGTATTTT. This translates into CASSDTSGGAGDTQYF.

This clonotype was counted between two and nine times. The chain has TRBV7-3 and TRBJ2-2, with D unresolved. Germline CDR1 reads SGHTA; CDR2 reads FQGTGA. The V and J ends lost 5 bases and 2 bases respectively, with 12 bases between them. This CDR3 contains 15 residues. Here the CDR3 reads CASSPRVVNTGELFF. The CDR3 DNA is TGTGCCAGCAGCCCGCGAGTGGTAAACACCGGGGAGCTGTTTTTT.

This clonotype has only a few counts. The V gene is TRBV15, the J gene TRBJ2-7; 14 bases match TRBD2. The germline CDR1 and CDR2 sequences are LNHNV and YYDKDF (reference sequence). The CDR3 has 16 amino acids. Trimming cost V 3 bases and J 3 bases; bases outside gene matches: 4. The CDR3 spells CATSSGLAGGYYEQYF. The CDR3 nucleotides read TGTGCCACCAGCAGTGGACTAGCGGGGGGTTACTACGAGCAGTACTTC.

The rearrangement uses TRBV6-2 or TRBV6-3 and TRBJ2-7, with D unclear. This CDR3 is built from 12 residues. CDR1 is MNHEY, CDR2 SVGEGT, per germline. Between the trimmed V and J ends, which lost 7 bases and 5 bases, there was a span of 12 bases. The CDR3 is CASNPRFDEQYF. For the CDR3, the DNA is TGTGCCAGCAATCCCCGATTCGACGAGCAGTACTTC.

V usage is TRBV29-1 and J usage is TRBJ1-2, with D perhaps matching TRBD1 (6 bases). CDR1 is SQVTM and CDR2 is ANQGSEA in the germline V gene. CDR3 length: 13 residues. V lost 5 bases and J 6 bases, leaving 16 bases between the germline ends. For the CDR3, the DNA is TGCAGCGTTCCCTCGACAGGCAGTAATGGCTACACCTTC. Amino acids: CSVPSTGSNGYTF.

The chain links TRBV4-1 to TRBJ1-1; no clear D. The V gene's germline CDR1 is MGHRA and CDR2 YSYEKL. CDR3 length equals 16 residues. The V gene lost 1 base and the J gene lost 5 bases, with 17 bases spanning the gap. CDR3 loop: CASSQAGRVGETEAFF. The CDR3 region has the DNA TGCGCCAGCAGCCAAGCGGGAAGGGTGGGAGAGACTGAAGCTTTCTTT.

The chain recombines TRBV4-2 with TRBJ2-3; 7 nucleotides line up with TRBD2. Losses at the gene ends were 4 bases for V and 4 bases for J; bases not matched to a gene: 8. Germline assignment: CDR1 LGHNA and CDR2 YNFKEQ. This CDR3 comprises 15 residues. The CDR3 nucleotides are TGTGCCAGCAGCCGAGTAGCGGGCCCCTCAGATACGCAGTATTTT. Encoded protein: CASSRVAGPSDTQYF.

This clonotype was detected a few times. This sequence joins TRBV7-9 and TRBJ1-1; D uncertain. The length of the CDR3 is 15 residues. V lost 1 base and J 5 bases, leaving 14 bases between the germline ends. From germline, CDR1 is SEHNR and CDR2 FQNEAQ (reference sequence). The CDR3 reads CASSLVTGIATEAFF. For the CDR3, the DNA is TGTGCCAGCAGCTTAGTGACGGGGATTGCTACTGAAGCTTTCTTT.

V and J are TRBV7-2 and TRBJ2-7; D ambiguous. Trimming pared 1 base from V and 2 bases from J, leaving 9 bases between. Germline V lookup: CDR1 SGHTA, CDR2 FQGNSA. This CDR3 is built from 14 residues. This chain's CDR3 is CASSLEAATYEQYF. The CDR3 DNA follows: TGTGCCAGCAGCTTAGAAGCAGCAACCTACGAGCAGTACTTC.

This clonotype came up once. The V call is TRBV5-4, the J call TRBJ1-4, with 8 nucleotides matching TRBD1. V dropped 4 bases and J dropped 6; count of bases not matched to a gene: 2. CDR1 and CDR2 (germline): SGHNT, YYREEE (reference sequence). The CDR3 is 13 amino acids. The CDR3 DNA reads TGTGCCAGCAGCCCGGGACAGGATGAAAAACTGTTTTTT. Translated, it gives CASSPGQDEKLFF.

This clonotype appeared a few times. DNA for the CDR3: TGTGCTAGTGGTCCTCCATTACAGTCCAACACTGAAGCTTTCTTT. Its translation: CASGPPLQSNTEAFF. The rearrangement uses TRBV12-5 and TRBJ1-1; D call uncertain. CDR1 and CDR2 (germline): LGHNT, FRNRAP. V shed 5 bases and J shed 2 bases, with 15 bases lying between them. The CDR3 loop spans 15 amino acids. Complete variable domain (other parts from reference TRBV12-5 and TRBJ1-1): DARVTQTPRHKVTEMGQEVTMRCQPILGHNTVFWYRQTMMQGLELLAYFRNRAPLDDSGMPKDRFSAEMPDATLATLKIQPSEPRDSAVYFCASGPPLQSNTEAFFGQGTRLTVV.